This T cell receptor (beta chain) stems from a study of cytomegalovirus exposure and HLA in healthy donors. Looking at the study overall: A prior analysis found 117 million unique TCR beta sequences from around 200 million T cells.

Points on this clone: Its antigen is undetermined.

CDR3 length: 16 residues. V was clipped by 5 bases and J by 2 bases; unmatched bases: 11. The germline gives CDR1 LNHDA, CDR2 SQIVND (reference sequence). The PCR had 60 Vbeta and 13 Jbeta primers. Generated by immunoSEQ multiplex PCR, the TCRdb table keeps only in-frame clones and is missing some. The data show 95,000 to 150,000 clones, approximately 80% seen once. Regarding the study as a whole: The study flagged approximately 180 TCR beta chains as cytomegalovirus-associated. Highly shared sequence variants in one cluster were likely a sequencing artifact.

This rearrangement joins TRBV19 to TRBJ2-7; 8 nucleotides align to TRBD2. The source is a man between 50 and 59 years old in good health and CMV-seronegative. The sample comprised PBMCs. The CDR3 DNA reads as TGTGCCAGTAGTGGGGGACAACCGGGACTAGCCTACGAGCAGTACTTC. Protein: CASSGGQPGLAYEQYF.